The 21 T cell receptor beta chains given below trace back to one sample, sequenced in a study of OX40 agonist ivuxolimab in advanced cancers. Profiled with immunoSEQ multiplex PCR; TCRdb holds only in-frame clones, not every one. This sample yields just over 50,000 clones, of which 70% to 80% are seen a single time; around 2% belongs to the top ten. This material consisted of CD4+ or CD8+ T cells sorted from blood, taken in a trial of the OX40 agonist ivuxolimab. These receptors all come from an adult with an advanced solid tumor such as melanoma, head and neck, liver or kidney cancer.

Concerning this clone: This CDR3 is also generated by other DNA sequences in the sample. This chain uses TRBV5-1 with TRBJ2-3; D remains unclear. Trimming removed 0 bases from V and 4 bases from J, with 9 bases in between. CDR3 length: 14 amino acids. CDR1 is SGHRS, CDR2 YFSETQ, per germline. The CDR3 coding sequence is TGCGCCAGCAGCTTGGGGCGACCCCCAGATACGCAGTATTTT. This encodes CASSLGRPPDTQYF.

The chain joins TRBV28 to TRBJ1-5; 9 nucleotides match TRBD1. The CDR3 has 14 residues. Per germline, CDR1 MDHEN and CDR2 SYDVKM. V gave up 6 bases and J gave up 7 bases; unmatched junction bases: 7. The CDR3 here is CASRPTGGGQPQHF. The CDR3 DNA is TGTGCCAGCAGACCAACAGGGGGCGGGCAGCCCCAGCATTTT.

The V gene is TRBV19, the J gene TRBJ1-1; 9 bases are shared with TRBD1. CDR1 is LNHDA, CDR2 SQIVND, per germline (reference sequence). Trimming cost V 6 bases and J 5 bases; bases outside gene matches: 13. This CDR3 is built from 16 residues. CDR3 sequence: CASRTGTGTYLTEAFF. The CDR3 DNA reads TGTGCCAGTAGGACCGGGACAGGGACGTATTTAACTGAAGCTTTCTTT.

This chain uses TRBV27 with TRBJ2-7, with 7 bases that match TRBD1. Germline V gene data show CDR1 as MNHEY and CDR2 as SMNVEV (reference sequence). The V and J ends lost 2 bases and 2 bases, in that order; junction bases with no gene match: 6. This CDR3 comprises 15 residues. This CDR3 is CASSLRAGGAYEQYF. The CDR3 DNA reads as TGTGCCAGCAGTTTAAGGGCAGGGGGAGCCTACGAGCAGTACTTC.

The rearrangement uses TRBV5-6 and TRBJ1-1; no clear D gene. CDR1 SGHDT and CDR2 YYEEEE come from the germline V gene. The CDR3 length is 15 residues. The germline V and J ends were trimmed by 6 bases and 1 base, with 16 bases remaining between them. CDR3 bases: TGTGCCAGCACCTTTGGGGTCAGTCCGAACACTGAAGCTTTCTTT. It codes for CASTFGVSPNTEAFF. The entire variable domain, with the rest obtained from reference TRBV5-6 and TRBJ1-1, is as follows: DAGVTQSPTHLIKTRGQQVTLRCSPKSGHDTVSWYQQALGQGPQFIFQYYEEEERQRGNFPDRFSGHQFPNYSSELNVNALLLGDSALYLCASTFGVSPNTEAFFGQGTRLTVV.

This clone appeared a single time. The gene calls are TRBV19 and TRBJ1-4; D is unresolved. V was pared by 5 bases and J by 3 bases, with 10 bases between. The V gene's germline CDR1 is LNHDA and CDR2 SQIVND (reference sequence). CDR3 length equals 14 residues. CDR3 region: CASSSGRANEKLFF. The CDR3 nucleotides are TGTGCCAGTAGTTCGGGAAGGGCTAATGAAAAACTGTTTTTT.

The chain links TRBV19 to TRBJ2-1; D is perhaps TRBD1 (5 bases). Trimming pared 5 bases from V and 5 bases from J, leaving 19 bases between. The CDR3 contains 16 residues. Germline V CDR1 and CDR2: LNHDA, SQIVND (reference sequence). CDR3 sequence reads: CASSPIRSTGNNEQFF. In nucleotides, the CDR3 is TGTGCCAGTAGTCCCATAAGATCCACAGGTAACAATGAGCAGTTCTTC.

The rearrangement links TRBV7-6 to TRBJ2-3; no clear D gene. The CDR3 is 14 residues long. Trimming took 4 bases from V and 2 from J, leaving 10 bases between them. Germline CDR1 is SGHVS and CDR2 is FNYEAQ. The CDR3 protein is CASSSQDLTDTQYF. The CDR3 DNA reads as TGTGCCAGCAGCTCCCAGGACCTCACAGATACGCAGTATTTT.

The chain uses TRBV30 and TRBJ2-1; 14 bases match TRBD2. Unmatched junction bases numbered 8, after V lost 3 bases and J lost 10 bases. Germline CDR1 is GTSNPN and CDR2 is SVGIG (reference sequence). The CDR3 is 15 residues long. DNA for the CDR3: TGTGCCTGGAGGGGGACTAGCGGGAGCCTTGGGGAGCAGTTCTTC. Translation: CAWRGTSGSLGEQFF.

The chain employs TRBV18 and TRBJ2-1; D remains unclear. This CDR3 is 13 amino acids long. Trimming took 3 bases from V and 6 from J, leaving 9 bases between them. CDR1 is KGHSH and CDR2 is LQKENI in the germline V gene. The CDR3 is CASSPRQANEQFF. Here the CDR3 DNA reads TGTGCCAGCTCACCCCGCCAGGCCAATGAGCAGTTCTTC.

There are a few counts of this clone. J is TRBJ1-1 and V is TRBV19; TRBD1 aligns across 7 bases. The CDR3 has 13 residues. Germline V gene sequence: CDR1 LNHDA, CDR2 SQIVND (reference sequence). After removal of 5 bases from V and 7 bases from J, the junction contained 7 bases not matched to a gene. The CDR3 region has the DNA TGTGCCAGTAGTCTAACAGGGGCAAGTGAAGCTTTCTTT. The encoded protein is CASSLTGASEAFF.

The rearrangement uses TRBV29-1 and TRBJ2-3; D gene unclear. V lost 0 bases and J lost 7, with 5 bases in between. Germline V CDR1 and CDR2: SQVTM, ANQGSEA. CDR3 length equals 11 residues. This CDR3 reads CSVEDNHTQYF. CDR3 nucleotide sequence: TGCAGCGTTGAAGATAACCATACGCAGTATTTT.

The DNA of the CDR3 is TGTGCCAGCGGCTCAGGGGGCCTCTATGGCTACACCTTC. Its translation is CASGSGGLYGYTF. The V gene is TRBV27, the J gene TRBJ1-2; TRBD1 matches at 8 bases. The CDR3 has 13 residues. CDR1 is MNHEY and CDR2 is SMNVEV in the germline V gene (reference sequence). V shed 8 bases and J 4 bases; nucleotides not matched to a gene: 6.

This chain uses TRBV27 with TRBJ1-2, with TRBD1 matching over 7 bases. CDR1 is MNHEY, CDR2 SMNVEV, per germline (reference sequence). With 2 bases clipped from V and 4 bases from J, the junction kept 7 bases outside the gene matches. This CDR3 comprises 15 residues. CDR3 sequence: CASSLGGGYGYGYTF. CDR3 sequence (DNA): TGTGCCAGCAGTTTAGGAGGGGGCTATGGCTATGGCTACACCTTC.

The chain couples TRBV5-4 to TRBJ2-5; TRBD2 aligns across 8 bases. Germline CDR1 reads SGHNT; CDR2 reads YYREEE (reference sequence). J was trimmed by 1 base and V by 0 bases; bases with no gene match: 2. The CDR3 totals 15 residues. CDR3 protein: CASSLETSGQETQYF. CDR3 bases: TGTGCCAGCAGCTTGGAAACTAGCGGCCAAGAGACCCAGTACTTC.

This clone was recorded a few times. The chain carries TRBV9 and TRBJ2-4; D might be TRBD2 (5 bases). The CDR3 has 14 residues. Germline V gene data show CDR1 as SGDLS and CDR2 as YYNGEE. V shed 4 bases and J shed 0 bases, with 8 bases lying between them. Written as DNA, the CDR3 is TGTGCCAGCAGCACCGGGGTAGCCAAAAACATTCAGTACTTC. Translated, it gives CASSTGVAKNIQYF.

This clone was found a few times. The chain is built from TRBV18 and TRBJ2-3; 8 nucleotides agree with TRBD1. Germline-derived CDR1 and CDR2 are KGHSH and LQKENI. This CDR3 is 15 amino acids long. Trimming at V came to 3 bases and at J to 4 bases, leaving 6 bases not matched to a gene. The chain's CDR3 is CASSPGTGIADTQYF. Written as DNA, the CDR3 is TGTGCCAGCTCACCCGGGACAGGCATAGCAGATACGCAGTATTTT.

The chain is built from TRBV18 and TRBJ1-3; D call uncertain. The germline gives CDR1 KGHSH, CDR2 LQKENI. V lost 1 base and J 0 bases, leaving 13 bases between the germline ends. This CDR3 region has 17 residues. The CDR3, as DNA: TGTGCCAGCTCACCACTTAGCCTTATAGACTCTGGAAACACCATATATTTT. The encoded protein is CASSPLSLIDSGNTIYF.

V usage is TRBV7-9 and J usage is TRBJ2-3; TRBD2 is a possible D gene (6 bases). Looked up from germline, CDR1 is SEHNR and CDR2 is FQNEAQ (reference sequence). The CDR3 is 15 amino acids. Trimming shortened V by 4 bases and J by 4 bases, and 15 bases separated the two germline ends. In DNA form, the CDR3 reads TGTGCCAGCAGCTCGTGGGAACCGGGAGCAGATACGCAGTATTTT. This translates into CASSSWEPGADTQYF.

The chain joins TRBV10-3 to TRBJ1-5; no firm D call. CDR3 length equals 13 residues. Germline lookup yields CDR1 ENHRY and CDR2 SYGVKD. Trimming removed 2 bases from V and 5 bases from J, with 7 bases in between. CDR3 amino acids: CAISEITDQPQHF. In nucleotides, the CDR3 is TGTGCCATCAGTGAGATCACCGATCAGCCCCAGCATTTT.

The table lists this clone with a few counts. This chain links TRBV4-2 with TRBJ1-2; D gene ambiguous. CDR1 LGHNA and CDR2 YNFKEQ come from the germline V gene. The germline V and J ends were trimmed by 0 bases and 2 bases, with 4 bases remaining between them. This CDR3 has 13 residues. CDR3 amino acids: CASSQDQNYGYTF. The CDR3 DNA reads as TGTGCCAGCAGCCAAGACCAGAACTATGGCTACACCTTC.